A single sample is the source of the 17 T cell receptor beta chains below, sequenced in a study of human T cells and chemical hapten exposure. Indicated time point: patch test 1, 2 weeks after DPC sensitization. Regarding treatment: therapeutic diphenylcyclopropenone sensitization with weekly scalp DPC. TCRdb analysed the RACE reads with MiXCR anew, one entry per CDR3 protein. Here the sample spans some 380,000 distinct CDR3 sequences, roughly 4.8% being singletons. Specimen: whole blood, collected in connection with sensitization to the hapten diphenylcyclopropenone (DPC). These receptors came from a woman aged 45-65 years with alopecia areata. Some clones in this sample may be carry-over from other donors' samples.

Concerning this clonotype itself: This sequence may be a read error, since a much larger clone differs from it by one base. The gene calls are TRBV2 and TRBJ2-1; TRBD2 matches 12 bases. The germline gives CDR1 SNHLY, CDR2 FYNNEI. CDR3 size: 15 residues. V lost 10 bases to trimming and J lost 10 bases; unmatched junction nucleotides: 14. The CDR3 DNA reads TGTGCCAACTGCCCGACTAGCGGGAGTACGGAGGAGCAGTTCTTC. Translation gives CANCPTSGSTEEQFF.

This clonotype was counted at least ten times. The CDR3, as DNA: TGCAGTGTTCCAGGGTCAGGCACAGATACGCAGTATTTT. This sequence encodes CSVPGSGTDTQYF. The V call is TRBV20-1, the J call TRBJ2-3, with D possibly matching TRBD1 (5 bases). CDR3 length: 13 amino acids. Trimming removed 7 bases at V and 1 base at J, with 12 bases between. Germline CDR1 is DFQATT and CDR2 is SNEGSKA (reference sequence).

This clonotype was observed at least ten times. The chain uses TRBV6-5 and TRBJ1-2, with no clear D. Germline CDR1 reads MNHEY; CDR2 reads SVGAGI. The CDR3 is 15 residues long. V was pared by 5 bases and J by 4 bases, with 17 bases between. CDR3 in DNA: TGTGCCAGCAGTCTTAACAGACCTCTGCCCTATGGCTACACCTTC. It codes for CASSLNRPLPYGYTF.

The chain is built from TRBV4-3 and TRBJ2-7; TRBD2 is a possible D gene (5 bases). Germline assignment: CDR1 LGHNA and CDR2 YSLEER. Trimming left V 0 bases short and J 3 bases short, with 9 bases between. The CDR3 consists of 14 residues. CDR3 residues: CASSQDGGHYEQYF. CDR3 nucleotides: TGCGCCAGCAGCCAAGACGGCGGGCACTACGAGCAGTACTTC.

This clonotype was seen repeatedly, ten times or more. V and J are TRBV9 and TRBJ1-3; TRBD1 might be the D (5 bases). The CDR3 has 14 amino acids. Per germline, CDR1 SGDLS and CDR2 YYNGEE. V lost 2 bases to trimming and J lost 0 bases, with 6 bases between them. CDR3: CASSVGPSGNTIYF. CDR3 coding DNA: TGTGCCAGCAGCGTGGGGCCCTCTGGAAACACCATATATTTT.

This clonotype was seen ten or more times. The chain's CDR3 is CASSVNSVSYEQYF. In DNA, the CDR3 is TGTGCCAGCAGTGTTAATTCAGTTTCCTACGAGCAGTACTTC. V gene TRBV6-1 combines with J gene TRBJ2-7; D is unclear. Between the trimmed V and J ends, which lost 4 bases and 1 base, there was a span of 11 bases. This CDR3 comprises 14 residues. CDR1 MNHNS and CDR2 SASEGT come from the germline V gene.

This clonotype has more than one count but fewer than ten. This sequence joins TRBV28 and TRBJ2-3; D possibly matches TRBD1 or TRBD2 (6 bases each). V lost 3 bases to trimming and J lost 2 bases, with 12 bases between them. Germline loops: CDR1 MDHEN, CDR2 SYDVKM. This CDR3 is built from 15 residues. CDR3 nucleotide sequence: TGTGCCAGCAGTTTGAGGGGGGAAACCACAGATACGCAGTATTTT. This encodes CASSLRGETTDTQYF.

This clonotype appeared many times. The rearrangement uses TRBV20-1 and TRBJ2-5; D is perhaps TRBD1 (6 bases). The CDR3 length is 15 residues. Trimming took 3 bases from V and 0 from J, leaving 14 bases between them. CDR1 is DFQATT and CDR2 is SNEGSKA in the germline V gene (reference sequence). CDR3 nucleotide sequence: TGCAGTGCTAGCCGGCCCACAGGGTACCAAGAGACCCAGTACTTC. Translated: CSASRPTGYQETQYF.

This clonotype occurred many times. V and J are TRBV5-5 and TRBJ1-1, with D uncertain. The ends were cut back, 2 bases at V and 3 bases at J, with 11 bases in the middle. The CDR3 length is 14 residues. Germline V gene sequence: CDR1 SGHKS, CDR2 YYEKEE (reference sequence). Written as DNA, the CDR3 is TGTGCCAGCAGCTTTCTAGGACGGGACACTGAAGCTTTCTTT. The encoded protein is CASSFLGRDTEAFF.

This clonotype was recorded many times. The CDR3 coding sequence is TGCAGTGCTTTTCGGACAGGGGAAGGGGAAAAACTGTTTTTT. Its translation: CSAFRTGEGEKLFF. V usage is TRBV20-1 and J usage is TRBJ1-4, with 9 nucleotides matching TRBD1. CDR1 is DFQATT, CDR2 SNEGSKA, per germline (reference sequence). The CDR3 covers 14 residues. Trimming at V came to 5 bases and at J to 8 bases, leaving 9 bases not matched to a gene.

This clonotype was observed at least ten times. V is TRBV28 and J is TRBJ1-2; D uncertain. The germline V and J ends were trimmed by 4 bases and 7 bases, with 16 bases remaining between them. Germline CDR1 and CDR2: MDHEN and SYDVKM. The CDR3 length is 14 residues. CDR3 protein: CASSSTRVPLGYTF. DNA for the CDR3: TGTGCCAGCAGTTCGACAAGGGTCCCTCTTGGCTACACCTTC.

This clonotype has a handful of counts. The chain is built from TRBV6-5 and TRBJ1-1; D is perhaps TRBD1 (5 bases). The germline V gene encodes CDR1 MNHEY and CDR2 SVGAGI. The V and J ends lost 0 bases and 2 bases respectively, with 13 bases between them. The CDR3 loop spans 16 amino acids. The CDR3 region is CASSYSVQEPNTEAFF. The CDR3 nucleotides are TGTGCCAGCAGTTACTCTGTACAGGAACCTAACACTGAAGCTTTCTTT.

This clonotype was seen at least ten times. This chain connects TRBV6-6 to TRBJ1-5; the match to TRBD1 covers 9 bases. The J segment lost 4 bases and the V segment lost 0 bases, leaving 4 bases of the junction unmatched. The CDR3 covers 16 residues. The V gene's germline CDR1 is MNHNY and CDR2 SVGAGI (reference sequence). CDR3: CASSYSTGGLNQPQHF. The DNA of the CDR3 is TGTGCCAGCAGTTACTCGACAGGGGGGTTAAATCAGCCCCAGCATTTT.

This clonotype was observed a handful of times. This chain connects TRBV27 to TRBJ1-4; D unresolved. The CDR3 is 13 residues long. The V end lost 8 bases, the J end lost 8 bases, and 15 bases lay between the germline ends. Per germline, CDR1 MNHEY and CDR2 SMNVEV (reference sequence). The CDR3 sequence is CASAPTLREKLFF. The CDR3 DNA follows: TGTGCCAGCGCTCCTACATTGAGGGAAAAACTGTTTTTT.

This clonotype was recorded at least ten times. The V call is TRBV18, the J call TRBJ2-5; TRBD1 matches at 8 bases. Germline lookup yields CDR1 KGHSH and CDR2 LQKENI. There are 15 residues in the CDR3. J gave up 2 bases and V 1 base, and 3 bases lay outside the gene matches. The CDR3 sequence is CASSPRTGFQETQYF. The CDR3 DNA reads TGTGCCAGCTCACCACGGACAGGGTTTCAAGAGACCCAGTACTTC.

This clonotype has at least ten counts. The chain uses TRBV4-1 and TRBJ2-1; a weak D match, TRBD2 (5 bases). The V gene lost 1 base and the J gene lost 4 bases, with 11 bases spanning the gap. The CDR3 consists of 15 residues. Germline CDR1 and CDR2: MGHRA and YSYEKL. The CDR3 nucleotides are TGCGCCAGCAGCCAAGGCCTAGCAGCTTACAATGAGCAGTTCTTC. Translating it yields CASSQGLAAYNEQFF.

In its sample, this clonotype was seen many times. The gene calls are TRBV27 and TRBJ2-3, with 12 bases matching TRBD2. Germline CDR1 is MNHEY and CDR2 is SMNVEV (reference sequence). The CDR3 consists of 18 residues. Trimming at V came to 1 base and at J to 7 bases, leaving 12 bases not matched to a gene. CDR3 in DNA: TGTGCCAGCAGTTTATGGAGGACTAGCGGGGATGTTCGGAATACGCAGTATTTT. Its protein product is CASSLWRTSGDVRNTQYF.